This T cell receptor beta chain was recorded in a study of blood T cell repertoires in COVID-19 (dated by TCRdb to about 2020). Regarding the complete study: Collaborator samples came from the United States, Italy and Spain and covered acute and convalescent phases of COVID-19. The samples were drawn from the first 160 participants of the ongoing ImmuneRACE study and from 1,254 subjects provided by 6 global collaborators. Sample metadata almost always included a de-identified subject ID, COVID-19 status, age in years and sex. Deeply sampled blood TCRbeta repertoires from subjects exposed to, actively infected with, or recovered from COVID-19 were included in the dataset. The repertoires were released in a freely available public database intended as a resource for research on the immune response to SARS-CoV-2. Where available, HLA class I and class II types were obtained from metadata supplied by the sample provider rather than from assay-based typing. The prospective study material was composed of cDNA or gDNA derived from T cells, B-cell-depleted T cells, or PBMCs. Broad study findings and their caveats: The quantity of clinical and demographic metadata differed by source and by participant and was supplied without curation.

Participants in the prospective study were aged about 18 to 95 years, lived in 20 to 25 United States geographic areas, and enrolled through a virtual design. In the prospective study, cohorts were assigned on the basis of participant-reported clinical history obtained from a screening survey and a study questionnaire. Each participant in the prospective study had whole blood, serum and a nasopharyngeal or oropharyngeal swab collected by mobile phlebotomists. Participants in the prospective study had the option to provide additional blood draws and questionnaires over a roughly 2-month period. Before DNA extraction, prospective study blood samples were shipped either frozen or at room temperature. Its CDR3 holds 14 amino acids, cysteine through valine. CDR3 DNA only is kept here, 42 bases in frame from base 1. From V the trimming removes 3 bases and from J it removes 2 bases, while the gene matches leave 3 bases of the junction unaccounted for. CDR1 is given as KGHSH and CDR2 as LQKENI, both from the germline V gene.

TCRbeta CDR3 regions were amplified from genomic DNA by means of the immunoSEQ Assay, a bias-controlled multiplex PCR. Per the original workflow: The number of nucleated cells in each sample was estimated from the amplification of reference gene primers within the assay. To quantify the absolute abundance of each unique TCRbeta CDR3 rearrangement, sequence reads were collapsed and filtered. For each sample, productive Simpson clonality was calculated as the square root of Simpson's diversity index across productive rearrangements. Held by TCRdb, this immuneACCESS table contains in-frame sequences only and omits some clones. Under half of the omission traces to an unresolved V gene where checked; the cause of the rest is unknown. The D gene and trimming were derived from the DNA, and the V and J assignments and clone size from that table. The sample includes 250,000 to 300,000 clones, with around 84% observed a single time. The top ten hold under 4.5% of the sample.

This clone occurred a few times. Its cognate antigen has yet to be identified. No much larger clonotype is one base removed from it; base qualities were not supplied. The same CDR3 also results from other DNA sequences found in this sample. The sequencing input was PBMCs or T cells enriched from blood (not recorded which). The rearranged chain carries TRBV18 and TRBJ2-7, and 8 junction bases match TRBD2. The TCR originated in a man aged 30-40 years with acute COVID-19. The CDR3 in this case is CASSPSGATYEQYV. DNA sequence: TGTGCCAGCTCACCTAGCGGGGCAACCTACGAGCAGTACGTC.